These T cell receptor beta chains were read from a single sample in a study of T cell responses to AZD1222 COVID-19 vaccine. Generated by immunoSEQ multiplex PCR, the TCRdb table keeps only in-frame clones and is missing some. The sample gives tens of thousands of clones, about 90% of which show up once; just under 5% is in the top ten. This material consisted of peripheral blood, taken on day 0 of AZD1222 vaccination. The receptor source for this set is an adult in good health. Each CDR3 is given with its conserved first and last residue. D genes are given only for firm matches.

CASSQRAPASPLHF TGCGCCAGCAGCCAAAGGGCCCCCGCCTCACCCCTCCACTTT TRBV4-1 NA TRBJ1-6
CASSPQRDTEAFF TGTGCCAGCTCACCGCAACGAGACACTGAAGCTTTCTTT TRBV18 NA TRBJ1-1
CASSLAAGSYNEQFF TGTGCCAGCAGCTTGGCGGCGGGTTCCTACAATGAGCAGTTCTTC TRBV5-4 NA TRBJ2-1
CTSSQETQPQHF TGCACCAGCAGCCAAGAAACACAGCCCCAGCATTTT TRBV1 NA TRBJ1-5
CASSGAASSYEQYF TGTGCCAGCAGCGGAGCCGCCAGCTCCTACGAGCAGTACTTC TRBV6-5 NA TRBJ2-7
CASSYGGQETQYF TGTGCCAGCAGCTATGGCGGCCAAGAGACCCAGTACTTC TRBV11-1 NA TRBJ2-5
CATKGGSSYNSPLHF TGTGCCACTAAAGGGGGAAGCTCCTATAATTCACCCCTCCACTTT TRBV2 NA TRBJ1-6
CACTKQGRGKNQPQHF TGTGCCTGCACTAAGCAGGGCAGGGGAAAAAATCAGCCCCAGCATTTT TRBV30 NA TRBJ1-5
CAIRSGTGDTEAFF TGTGCCATCAGGTCCGGGACAGGGGATACTGAAGCTTTCTTT TRBV10-3 TRBD1 TRBJ1-1
CASSQVGPGELFF TGTGCCAGCAGCCAAGTTGGACCCGGGGAGCTGTTTTTT TRBV3-1/TRBV3-2 NA TRBJ2-2